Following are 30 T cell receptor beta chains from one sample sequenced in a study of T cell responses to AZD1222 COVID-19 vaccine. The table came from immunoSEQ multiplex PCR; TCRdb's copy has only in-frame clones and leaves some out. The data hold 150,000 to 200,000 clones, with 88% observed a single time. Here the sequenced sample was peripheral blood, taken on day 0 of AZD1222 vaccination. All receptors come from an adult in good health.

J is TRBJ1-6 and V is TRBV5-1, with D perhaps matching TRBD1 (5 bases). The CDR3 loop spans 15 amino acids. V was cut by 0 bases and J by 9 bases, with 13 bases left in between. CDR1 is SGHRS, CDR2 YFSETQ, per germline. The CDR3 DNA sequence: TGCGCCAGCAGCTTGGCTGGGGGTCCAGGTTCACCCCTCCACTTT. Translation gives CASSLAGGPGSPLHF.

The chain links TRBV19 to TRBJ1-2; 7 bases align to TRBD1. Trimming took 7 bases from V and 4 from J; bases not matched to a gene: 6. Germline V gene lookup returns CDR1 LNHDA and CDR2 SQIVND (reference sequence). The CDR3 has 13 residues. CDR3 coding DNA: TGTGCCAGTACCCCGTGGACAGGCTATGGCTACACCTTC. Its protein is CASTPWTGYGYTF. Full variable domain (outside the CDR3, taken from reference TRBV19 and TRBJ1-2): DGGITQSPKYLFRKEGQNVTLSCEQNLNHDAMYWYRQDPGQGLRLIYYSQIVNDFQKGDIAEGYSVSREKKESFPLTVTSAQKNPTAFYLCASTPWTGYGYTFGSGTRLTVV.

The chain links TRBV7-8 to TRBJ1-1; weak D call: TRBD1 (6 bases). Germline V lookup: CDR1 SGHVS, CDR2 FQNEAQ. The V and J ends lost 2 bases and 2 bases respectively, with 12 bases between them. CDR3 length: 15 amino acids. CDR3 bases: TGTGCCAGCAGCTTAAGGGGGGCGTTTAACACTGAAGCTTTCTTT. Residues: CASSLRGAFNTEAFF.

The CDR3 DNA is TGTGCCAGCAGTTACTCGACCCCCCGGCAGGACACTGAAGCTTTCTTT. This codes for CASSYSTPRQDTEAFF. This rearrangement joins TRBV6-5 to TRBJ1-1; no definite D call. The CDR3 has 16 residues. CDR1 MNHEY and CDR2 SVGAGI come from the germline V gene. V was shortened by 0 bases and J by 3 bases, with 14 bases between the two germline ends.

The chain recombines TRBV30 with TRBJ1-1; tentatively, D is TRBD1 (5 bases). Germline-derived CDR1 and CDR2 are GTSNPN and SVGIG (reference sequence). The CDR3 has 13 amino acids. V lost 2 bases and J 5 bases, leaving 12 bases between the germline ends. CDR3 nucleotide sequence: TGTGCCTGGAGTCAGGACCGGGGGACTGAAGCTTTCTTT. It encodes CAWSQDRGTEAFF. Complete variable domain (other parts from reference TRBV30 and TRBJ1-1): SQTIHQWPATLVQPVGSPLSLECTVEGTSNPNLYWYRQAAGRGLQLLFYSVGIGQISSEVPQNLSASRPQDRQFILSSKKLLLSDSGFYLCAWSQDRGTEAFFGQGTRLTVV.

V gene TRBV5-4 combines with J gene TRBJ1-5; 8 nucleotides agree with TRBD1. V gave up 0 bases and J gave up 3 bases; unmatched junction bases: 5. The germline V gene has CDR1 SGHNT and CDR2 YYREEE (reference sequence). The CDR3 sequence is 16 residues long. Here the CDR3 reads CASSLGGTGYNQPQHF. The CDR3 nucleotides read TGTGCCAGCAGCTTGGGAGGGACAGGATACAATCAGCCCCAGCATTTT.

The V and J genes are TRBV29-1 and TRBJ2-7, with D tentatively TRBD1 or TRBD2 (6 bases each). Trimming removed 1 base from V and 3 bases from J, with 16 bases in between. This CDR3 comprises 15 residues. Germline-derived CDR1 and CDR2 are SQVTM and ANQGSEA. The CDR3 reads CSVEGLKGGSYEQYF. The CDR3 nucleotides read TGCAGCGTTGAAGGTTTAAAGGGGGGAAGCTACGAGCAGTACTTC.

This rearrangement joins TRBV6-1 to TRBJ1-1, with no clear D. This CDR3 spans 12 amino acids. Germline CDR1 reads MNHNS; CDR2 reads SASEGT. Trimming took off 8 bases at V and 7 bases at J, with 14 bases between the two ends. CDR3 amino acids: CASWEAGNEAFF. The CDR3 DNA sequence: TGTGCCAGCTGGGAAGCCGGGAATGAAGCTTTCTTT.

The CDR3: CATSRLDRGTEAFF. The CDR3 region has the DNA TGTGCCACCAGCAGATTGGACAGAGGCACTGAAGCTTTCTTT. The chain links TRBV15 to TRBJ1-1; TRBD1 is a possible D gene (6 bases). The CDR3 is 14 amino acids. Germline CDR1 and CDR2: LNHNV and YYDKDF (reference sequence). V gave up 2 bases and J gave up 4 bases, with 11 bases separating them.

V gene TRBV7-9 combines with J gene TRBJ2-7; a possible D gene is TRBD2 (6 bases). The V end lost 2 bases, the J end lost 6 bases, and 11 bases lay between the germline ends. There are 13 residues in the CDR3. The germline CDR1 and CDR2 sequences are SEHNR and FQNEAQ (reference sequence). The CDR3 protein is CASSLRRESEQYF. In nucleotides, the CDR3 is TGTGCCAGCAGCTTAAGGAGGGAAAGCGAGCAGTACTTC.

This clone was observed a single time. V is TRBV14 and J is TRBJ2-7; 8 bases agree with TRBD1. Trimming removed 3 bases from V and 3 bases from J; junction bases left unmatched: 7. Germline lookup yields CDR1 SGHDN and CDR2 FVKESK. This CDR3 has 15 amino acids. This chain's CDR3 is CASSHRTGFGYEQYF. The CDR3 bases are TGTGCCAGCAGCCACAGGACAGGGTTCGGCTACGAGCAGTACTTC.

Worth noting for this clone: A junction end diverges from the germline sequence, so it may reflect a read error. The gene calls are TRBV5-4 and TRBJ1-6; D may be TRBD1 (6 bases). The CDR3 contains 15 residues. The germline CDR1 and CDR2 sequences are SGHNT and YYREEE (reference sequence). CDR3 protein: CVSSEQGGRDSPLHF. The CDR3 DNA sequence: TGTGTCAGCAGCGAACAGGGAGGAAGGGATTCACCCCTCCACTTT.

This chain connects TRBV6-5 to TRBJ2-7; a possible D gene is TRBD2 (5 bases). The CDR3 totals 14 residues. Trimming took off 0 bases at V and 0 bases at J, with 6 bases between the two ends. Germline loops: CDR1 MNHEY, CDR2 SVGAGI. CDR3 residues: CASSYSRDSYEQYF. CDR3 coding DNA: TGTGCCAGCAGTTACTCGAGGGACTCCTACGAGCAGTACTTC.

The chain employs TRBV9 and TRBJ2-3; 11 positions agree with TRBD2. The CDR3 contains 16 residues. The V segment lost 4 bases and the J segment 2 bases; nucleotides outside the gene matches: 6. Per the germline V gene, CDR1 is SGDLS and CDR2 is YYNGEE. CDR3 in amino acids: CASSPISGGVTDTQYF. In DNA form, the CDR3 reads TGTGCCAGCAGCCCGATTAGCGGGGGGGTCACAGATACGCAGTATTTT.

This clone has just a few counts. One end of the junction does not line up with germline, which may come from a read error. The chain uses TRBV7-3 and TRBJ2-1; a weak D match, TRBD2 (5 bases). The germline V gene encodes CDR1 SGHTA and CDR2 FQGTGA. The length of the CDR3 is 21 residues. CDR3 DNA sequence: TGTGCCAGCAGCTTATTCGGCCCCATGTATGAAAGCGAGGACTCCAACAATGAGCAGTTCTTC. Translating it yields CASSLFGPMYESEDSNNEQFF.

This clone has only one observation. As DNA, the CDR3 is TGTGCCAGCAGCAGGACAGGAAGGACAACTAATGAAAAACTGTTTTTT. It codes for CASSRTGRTTNEKLFF. V is TRBV5-6 and J is TRBJ1-4; 7 positions match TRBD1. V was clipped by 4 bases and J by 0 bases; unmatched bases: 6. This CDR3 spans 16 amino acids. In germline, CDR1 is SGHDT, CDR2 YYEEEE. Together with reference TRBV5-6 and TRBJ1-4, the CDR3 gives the full variable domain: DAGVTQSPTHLIKTRGQQVTLRCSPKSGHDTVSWYQQALGQGPQFIFQYYEEEERQRGNFPDRFSGHQFPNYSSELNVNALLLGDSALYLCASSRTGRTTNEKLFFGSGTQLSVL.

The CDR3 nucleotides are TGCGCCACCGGGGGTAGAACCTACGAGCAGTACTTC. Translating it yields CATGGRTYEQYF. The V gene is TRBV10-2, the J gene TRBJ2-7, with D perhaps matching TRBD2 (6 bases). Deletions cut 10 bases from V and 2 bases from J, with 12 bases between. CDR1 WSHSY and CDR2 SAAADI come from the germline V gene. The CDR3 runs 12 residues.

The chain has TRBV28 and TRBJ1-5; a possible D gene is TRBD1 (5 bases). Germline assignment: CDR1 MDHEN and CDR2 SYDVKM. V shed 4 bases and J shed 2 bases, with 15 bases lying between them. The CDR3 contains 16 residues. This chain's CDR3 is CASSSKQVHRNQPQHF. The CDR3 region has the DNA TGTGCCAGCAGTTCTAAACAGGTCCATCGCAATCAGCCCCAGCATTTT.

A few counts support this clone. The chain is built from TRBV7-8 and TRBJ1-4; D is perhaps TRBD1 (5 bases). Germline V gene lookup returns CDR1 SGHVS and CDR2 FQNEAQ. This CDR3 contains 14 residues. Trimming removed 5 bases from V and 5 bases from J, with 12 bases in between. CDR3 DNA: TGTGCCAGCAGCCTAGGGCAGGGAAATGAAAAACTGTTTTTT. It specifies CASSLGQGNEKLFF.

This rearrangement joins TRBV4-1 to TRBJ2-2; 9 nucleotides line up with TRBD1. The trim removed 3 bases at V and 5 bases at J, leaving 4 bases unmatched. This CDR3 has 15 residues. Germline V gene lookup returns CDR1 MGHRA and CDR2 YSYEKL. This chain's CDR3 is CASSHPDRGTGELFF. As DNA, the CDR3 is TGCGCCAGCAGCCACCCGGACAGGGGAACCGGGGAGCTGTTTTTT.

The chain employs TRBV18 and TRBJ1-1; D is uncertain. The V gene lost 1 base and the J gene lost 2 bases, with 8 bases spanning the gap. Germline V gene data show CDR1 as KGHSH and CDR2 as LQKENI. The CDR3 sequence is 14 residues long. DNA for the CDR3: TGTGCCAGCTCACCACTGCCGACAAACACTGAAGCTTTCTTT. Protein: CASSPLPTNTEAFF.

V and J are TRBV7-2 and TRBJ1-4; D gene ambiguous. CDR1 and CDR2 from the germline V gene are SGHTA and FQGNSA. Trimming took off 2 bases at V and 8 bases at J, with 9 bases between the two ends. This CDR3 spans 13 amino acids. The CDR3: CASSLNLQEKLFF. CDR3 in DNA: TGTGCCAGCAGCTTAAACCTTCAGGAAAAACTGTTTTTT.

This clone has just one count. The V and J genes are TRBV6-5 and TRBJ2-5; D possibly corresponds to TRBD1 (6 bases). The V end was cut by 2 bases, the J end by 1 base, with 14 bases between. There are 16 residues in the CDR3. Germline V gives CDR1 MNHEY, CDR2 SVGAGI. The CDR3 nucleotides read TGTGCCAGCAGTTACCACTCATCGACAGGCCAAGAGACCCAGTACTTC. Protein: CASSYHSSTGQETQYF.

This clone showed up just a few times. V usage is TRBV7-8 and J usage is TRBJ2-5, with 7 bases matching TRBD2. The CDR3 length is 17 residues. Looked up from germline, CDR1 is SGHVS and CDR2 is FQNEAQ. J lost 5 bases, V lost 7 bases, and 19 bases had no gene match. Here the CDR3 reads CASTLSWREFGKETQYF. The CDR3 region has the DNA TGTGCCAGCACCTTGAGCTGGCGGGAGTTTGGGAAGGAGACCCAGTACTTC.

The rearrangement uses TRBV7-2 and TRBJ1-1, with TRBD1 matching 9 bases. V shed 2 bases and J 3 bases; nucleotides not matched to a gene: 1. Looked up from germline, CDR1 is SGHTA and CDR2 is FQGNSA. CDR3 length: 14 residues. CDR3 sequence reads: CASSLRTGDTEAFF. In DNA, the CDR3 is TGTGCCAGCAGCTTACGGACAGGGGACACTGAAGCTTTCTTT.

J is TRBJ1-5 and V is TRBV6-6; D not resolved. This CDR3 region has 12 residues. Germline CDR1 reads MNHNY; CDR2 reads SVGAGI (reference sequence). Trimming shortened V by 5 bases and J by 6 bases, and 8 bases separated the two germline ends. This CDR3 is CASSVPSQPQHF. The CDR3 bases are TGTGCCAGCAGTGTTCCGTCTCAGCCCCAGCATTTT.

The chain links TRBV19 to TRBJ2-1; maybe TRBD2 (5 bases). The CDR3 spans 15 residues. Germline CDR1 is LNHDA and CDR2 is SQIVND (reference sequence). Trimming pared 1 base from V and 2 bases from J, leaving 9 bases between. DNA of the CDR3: TGTGCCAGTAGTATAGGAGGGAGTACCTACAATGAGCAGTTCTTC. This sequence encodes CASSIGGSTYNEQFF.

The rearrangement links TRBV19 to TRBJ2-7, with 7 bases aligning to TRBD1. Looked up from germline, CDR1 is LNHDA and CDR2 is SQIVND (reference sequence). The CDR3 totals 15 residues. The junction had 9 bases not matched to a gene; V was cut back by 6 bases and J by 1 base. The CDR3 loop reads CASSKTGAVSYEQYF. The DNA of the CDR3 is TGTGCCAGTAGCAAAACAGGGGCCGTATCCTACGAGCAGTACTTC. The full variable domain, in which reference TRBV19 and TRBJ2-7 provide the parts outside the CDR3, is DGGITQSPKYLFRKEGQNVTLSCEQNLNHDAMYWYRQDPGQGLRLIYYSQIVNDFQKGDIAEGYSVSREKKESFPLTVTSAQKNPTAFYLCASSKTGAVSYEQYFGPGTRLTVT.

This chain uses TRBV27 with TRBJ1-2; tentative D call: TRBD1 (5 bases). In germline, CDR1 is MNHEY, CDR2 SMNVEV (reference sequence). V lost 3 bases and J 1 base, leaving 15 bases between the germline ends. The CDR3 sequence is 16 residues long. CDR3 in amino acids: CASSFLGTDHNYGYTF. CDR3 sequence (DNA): TGTGCCAGCAGTTTTTTAGGGACGGACCATAACTATGGCTACACCTTC.

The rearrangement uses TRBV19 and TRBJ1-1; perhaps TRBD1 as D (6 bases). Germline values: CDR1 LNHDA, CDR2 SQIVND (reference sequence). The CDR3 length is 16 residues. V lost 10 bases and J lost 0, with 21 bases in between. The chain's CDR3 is CATLGPPGHMNTEAFF. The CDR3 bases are TGTGCCACGCTGGGTCCCCCGGGACACATGAACACTGAAGCTTTCTTT.